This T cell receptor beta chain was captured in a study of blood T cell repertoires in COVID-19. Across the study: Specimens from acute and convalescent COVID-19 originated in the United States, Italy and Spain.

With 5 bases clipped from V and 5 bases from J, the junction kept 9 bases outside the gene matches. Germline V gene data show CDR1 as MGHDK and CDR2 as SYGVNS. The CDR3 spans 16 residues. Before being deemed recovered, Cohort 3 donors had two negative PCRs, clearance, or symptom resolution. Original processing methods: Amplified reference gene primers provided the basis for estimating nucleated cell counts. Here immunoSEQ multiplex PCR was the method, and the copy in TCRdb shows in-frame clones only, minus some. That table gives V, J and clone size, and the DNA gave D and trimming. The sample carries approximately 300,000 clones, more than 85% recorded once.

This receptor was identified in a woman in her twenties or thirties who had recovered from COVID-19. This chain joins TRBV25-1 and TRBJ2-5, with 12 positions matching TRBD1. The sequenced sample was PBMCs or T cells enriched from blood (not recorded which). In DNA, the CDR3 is TGTGCCAGCAGTTCCCCCCAGGGACAGGGGGCTGAGACCCAGTACTTC. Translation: CASSSPQGQGAETQYF.